This entry lists 4 T cell receptor beta chains sequenced from one sample in a study of T cell responses to AZD1222 COVID-19 vaccine. The method was immunoSEQ multiplex PCR; TCRdb's version includes in-frame clones alone and lacks a portion of them. The data contain about 140,000 clones, 85% to 90% of them singletons. Sequences were derived from peripheral blood, sampled on day 0 of AZD1222 vaccination. The receptors originated from an adult in good health.

J is TRBJ2-1 and V is TRBV5-1, with 11 bases identical to TRBD2. The CDR3 loop spans 15 amino acids. Looked up from germline, CDR1 is SGHRS and CDR2 is YFSETQ. V was clipped by 5 bases and J by 6 bases; unmatched bases: 7. CDR3 sequence reads: CASRGGTSGLNEQFF. Written as DNA, the CDR3 is TGCGCCAGCAGAGGGGGGACTAGCGGACTCAATGAGCAGTTCTTC. Full variable domain (outside the CDR3, taken from reference TRBV5-1 and TRBJ2-1): KAGVTQTPRYLIKTRGQQVTLSCSPISGHRSVSWYQQTPGQGLQFLFEYFSETQRNKGNFPGRFSGRQFSNSRSEMNVSTLELGDSALYLCASRGGTSGLNEQFFGPGTRLTVL.

The chain links TRBV6-5 to TRBJ2-7; D unresolved. The ends were cut back, 8 bases at V and 6 bases at J, with 11 bases in the middle. The CDR3 contains 11 residues. Germline lookup yields CDR1 MNHEY and CDR2 SVGAGI. The CDR3 bases are TGTGCCAGCCGTATCGCCCGCGAGCAGTACTTC. Encoded protein: CASRIAREQYF.

The CDR3 DNA sequence: TGTGCCAGCAGTTTCGAGGACAGGGGCTACGAGCAGTACTTC. This encodes CASSFEDRGYEQYF. The chain joins TRBV28 to TRBJ2-7, with 9 positions matching TRBD1. The CDR3 covers 14 residues. CDR1 MDHEN and CDR2 SYDVKM come from the germline V gene. V lost 3 bases, J lost 3 bases, and 3 bases stayed unmatched.

This clone has a handful of counts. The chain is built from TRBV9 and TRBJ1-3; D gene uncertain. V dropped 0 bases and J dropped 2 bases, with 15 bases sitting between them. The germline V gene has CDR1 SGDLS and CDR2 YYNGEE. The CDR3 sequence is 17 residues long. The CDR3 coding sequence is TGTGCCAGCAGCGTAGCCCCTTTCAACGGGCCTGGAAACACCATATATTTT. Its translation: CASSVAPFNGPGNTIYF. Drawing the rest from reference TRBV9 and TRBJ1-3, the complete variable domain is DSGVTQTPKHLITATGQRVTLRCSPRSGDLSVYWYQQSLDQGLQFLIQYYNGEERAKGNILERFSAQQFPDLHSELNLSSLELGDSALYFCASSVAPFNGPGNTIYFGEGSWLTVV.